One TCR beta chain is described in this entry. No cognate antigen has been identified for it. Base qualities are not recorded, but no much larger clone differs from it by a single base. TCRbeta CDR3 regions were amplified from genomic DNA by means of the immunoSEQ Assay, a bias-controlled multiplex PCR. The authors processed their data as follows. Nucleated cell counts per sample were estimated from amplification of reference gene primers within the assay. To quantify the absolute abundance of each unique TCRbeta CDR3 rearrangement, sequence reads were collapsed and filtered. Productive Simpson clonality was computed per sample as the square root of Simpson's diversity index over productive rearrangements. As stored in TCRdb, this immuneACCESS dataset retains in-frame rearrangements with V and J assigned. A fraction of the clones does not appear; measured against another copy, unresolved V genes explain less than half of the discrepancy, and the remainder lacks a known reason. The DNA gave D and trimming, while V, J and clone size come from that table. In this sample the table shows under 80,000 clones, 90% of which occur a single time. The leading ten clones occupy around 6.7% of the sample.

Based on the germline V gene, the CDR1 and CDR2 sequences are MNHEY and SVGEGT. Measured from the cysteine to the phenylalanine, the CDR3 is 14 residues long. Left in the record is the CDR3 DNA by itself, 42 bases read in frame from the first base. Relative to germline, V is missing 6 bases and J is missing 6 bases, with 7 bases of the junction outside any gene match. These data originate in a study of blood T cell repertoires in COVID-19 (dated by TCRdb to 2019 to 2021). Looking at the study overall: Samples covering the acute and convalescent phases of COVID-19 were provided by collaborators in the United States, Italy and Spain. Samples came from the ongoing ImmuneRACE study (first 160 participants) plus 1,254 subjects from 6 global collaborators. Subjects who had been exposed to COVID-19, were actively infected with it, or had recovered from it provided the deeply sampled blood TCRbeta repertoires that made up the dataset. The material from the prospective study consisted of cDNA or gDNA derived from T cells, B-cell-depleted T cells, or PBMCs. A freely available public database, intended as a resource for researchers studying the immune response to SARS-CoV-2, is where the repertoires were released. The sample metadata nearly always contained a de-identified subject ID, COVID-19 status, age in years and sex. HLA class I and class II types, where available, came from metadata supplied by the sample provider rather than from assay-based typing. The investigation overall reported the following: How much clinical and demographic metadata was included differed by source and by participant, and the metadata was provided uncurated.

The collaborating institutions used their own protocols to collect whole blood in K2EDTA tubes. For TCRbeta analysis, collaborators shipped samples in one of three forms: frozen whole blood, isolated PBMCs, or DNA extracted from either of those sample types. The sequence links TRBV6-2 or TRBV6-3 to TRBJ2-1, with 8 junctional bases fitting TRBD2. The TCR was taken from a woman aged 80 or older with active COVID-19. What was sequenced was peripheral blood. The CDR3 protein sequence reads: CASSPAGAANEQFF. The base sequence is TGTGCCAGCAGCCCAGCGGGAGCGGCCAATGAGCAGTTCTTC.